One and the same sample provided the 8 T cell receptor beta chains below, sequenced in a study of Ad26.COV2.S vaccination and SARS-CoV-2 variants. The treatment was: 15 to 20 received Ad26.COV2.S at low or high dose, single or two shots; about 5 received placebo; per-sample allocation not given. Collection of samples fell on day 63 after the first vaccine or placebo injection. The repertoire was sequenced with immunoSEQ multiplex PCR; TCRdb's copy has only in-frame clones and lacks some. This sample has 400,000 to 450,000 clones, with 80% to 95% found just once. Source: peripheral blood, taken in a trial of Ad26.COV2.S vaccine versus placebo. The source is a person between 18 and 65 years old who received the Ad26.COV2.S COVID-19 vaccine or a placebo.

V gene TRBV30 combines with J gene TRBJ1-2; 10 nucleotides agree with TRBD1. Germline lookup yields CDR1 GTSNPN and CDR2 SVGIG (reference sequence). With V trimmed by 8 bases and J by 1 base, 16 bases remained unmatched. CDR3 length: 17 residues. CDR3 in DNA: TGTGCCAGTAGAGGGATTGGACAGGGGGGGAGTAACTATGGCTACACCTTC. Protein sequence: CASRGIGQGGSNYGYTF.

This clone has a single count. The chain couples TRBV27 to TRBJ1-2, with 7 positions matching TRBD1. The germline V gene has CDR1 MNHEY and CDR2 SMNVEV (reference sequence). With 5 bases clipped from V and 6 bases from J, the junction kept 18 bases outside the gene matches. This CDR3 has 17 amino acids. The DNA of the CDR3 is TGTGCCAGCAGTCTGTCCGCTCGTTTTGACAGGGACCATGGCTACACCTTC. Encoded protein: CASSLSARFDRDHGYTF.

The chain couples TRBV21-1 to TRBJ1-2. TRBV21-1 is a pseudogene. There are 15 residues in the CDR3. CDR3 in amino acids: CASSKYGGRRKGYTF. DNA of the CDR3: TGTGCCAGCAGCAAATATGGGGGGCGGAGGAAAGGCTACACCTTC.

The chain combines TRBV19 with TRBJ2-1; 7 bases fit TRBD2. V lost 4 bases, J lost 9 bases, and 21 bases stayed unmatched. Germline V gene data show CDR1 as LNHDA and CDR2 as SQIVND (reference sequence). The CDR3 covers 18 residues. The CDR3 loop reads CASSNRAGERFSHGEQFF. CDR3 nucleotides: TGTGCCAGTAGTAATAGGGCGGGAGAGAGGTTCAGTCATGGTGAGCAGTTCTTC. Full variable domain (rest looked up from reference TRBV19 and TRBJ2-1): DGGITQSPKYLFRKEGQNVTLSCEQNLNHDAMYWYRQDPGQGLRLIYYSQIVNDFQKGDIAEGYSVSREKKESFPLTVTSAQKNPTAFYLCASSNRAGERFSHGEQFFGPGTRLTVL.

For the CDR3, the DNA is TGTGCCAGCAGCCAAGTTACAGGGACTGGAAACACCATATATTTT. Translation: CASSQVTGTGNTIYF. V gene TRBV3-1 (or the pseudogene TRBV3-2) combines with J gene TRBJ1-3; D is possibly TRBD1 (6 bases). Germline V gives CDR1 LGHDT, CDR2 YNNKEL (reference sequence). Trimming took 1 base from V and 2 from J, leaving 9 bases between them. This CDR3 region has 15 residues.

The chain combines TRBV30 with TRBJ2-1; TRBD2 aligns across 8 bases. CDR1 and CDR2 from the germline V gene are GTSNPN and SVGIG (reference sequence). V lost 1 base, J lost 7 bases, and 12 bases stayed unmatched. CDR3 size: 16 residues. The CDR3 bases are TGTGCCTGGAGTGGTGGACTAGCTGTTTTGTCAAATGAGCAGTTCTTC. As protein: CAWSGGLAVLSNEQFF.

The chain uses TRBV21-1 and TRBJ1-1; the table assigns TRBD1, which was not confirmed against the DNA. TRBV21-1 is a listed pseudogene. CDR3 length equals 14 residues. CDR3 residues: CASRKTGGETEAFF. DNA of the CDR3: TGTGCCAGCAGGAAAACAGGGGGCGAGACTGAAGCTTTCTTT.

V is TRBV27 and J is TRBJ2-7; 9 nucleotides agree with TRBD1. The CDR3 length is 15 residues. V was pared by 4 bases and J by 3 bases, with 7 bases of the junction left unmatched. Germline V gene data show CDR1 as MNHEY and CDR2 as SMNVEV (reference sequence). This CDR3 reads CASSSLGTGSYEQYF. The CDR3 bases are TGTGCCAGCAGTTCCCTAGGGACAGGGAGCTACGAGCAGTACTTC.